Each of the 30 T cell receptor beta chains below was sequenced from the same sample in a study of blood T cell repertoires in COVID-19. Clones were sequenced by immunoSEQ multiplex PCR, and TCRdb holds only the in-frame ones, with some missing. The sample contains roughly 200,000 clones, about 85% of which appear only once. Specimen: peripheral blood. The source of these receptors is a woman older than 75 with active or convalescent COVID-19.

The J gene is TRBJ1-3, the V gene TRBV19; TRBD1 matches 7 bases. Trimming removed 7 bases from V and 4 bases from J; junction bases left unmatched: 7. The CDR3 contains 14 residues. Germline CDR1 and CDR2: LNHDA and SQIVND (reference sequence). CDR3 coding DNA: TGTGCCAGTATGGCCAGGGGGGAAGGAAACACCATATATTTT. Translated, it gives CASMARGEGNTIYF.

V is TRBV5-1 and J is TRBJ1-5, with 7 bases matching TRBD1. J lost 0 bases, V lost 2 bases, and 2 bases had no gene match. This CDR3 has 15 amino acids. Germline lookup yields CDR1 SGHRS and CDR2 YFSETQ. Here the CDR3 DNA reads TGCGCCAGCAGCTTAACAGGGGATAGCAATCAGCCCCAGCATTTT. Amino acid sequence: CASSLTGDSNQPQHF. Together with reference TRBV5-1 and TRBJ1-5, the CDR3 gives the full variable domain: KAGVTQTPRYLIKTRGQQVTLSCSPISGHRSVSWYQQTPGQGLQFLFEYFSETQRNKGNFPGRFSGRQFSNSRSEMNVSTLELGDSALYLCASSLTGDSNQPQHFGDGTRLSIL.

Only one count was recorded for this clone. The genes are TRBV30 and TRBJ2-3; D may be TRBD1 (6 bases). This CDR3 contains 14 residues. V lost 3 bases and J lost 0, with 10 bases in between. Germline V gives CDR1 GTSNPN, CDR2 SVGIG (reference sequence). Here the CDR3 DNA reads TGTGCCTGGAGCGGGACATCGAGCACAGATACGCAGTATTTT. Translating gives CAWSGTSSTDTQYF.

This chain links TRBV7-2 with TRBJ2-5; 7 nucleotides align to TRBD2. The CDR3 consists of 13 residues. CDR1 is SGHTA and CDR2 is FQGNSA in the germline V gene. V was pared by 5 bases and J by 13 bases, with 13 bases of the junction left unmatched. The CDR3 DNA reads as TGTGCCAGCAGCCAGGAAGGACTAGGCCCAGGGTACTTC. Amino acids: CASSQEGLGPGYF.

The rearrangement uses TRBV5-4 and TRBJ1-1; D is uncertain. Germline loops: CDR1 SGHNT, CDR2 YYREEE (reference sequence). V shed 7 bases and J shed 3 bases, with 10 bases lying between them. The CDR3 runs 12 residues. The CDR3 sequence: CASARVDTEAFF. DNA for the CDR3: TGTGCCAGCGCCCGGGTTGACACTGAAGCTTTCTTT.

The V call is TRBV5-1, the J call TRBJ2-5; weak D call: TRBD1 (6 bases). This CDR3 is 16 amino acids long. Trimming removed 3 bases from V and 5 bases from J, with 20 bases in between. In germline, CDR1 is SGHRS, CDR2 YFSETQ. CDR3 region: CASSSDRSWGGETQYF. As DNA, the CDR3 is TGCGCCAGCAGCTCCGACAGGTCCTGGGGTGGTGAGACCCAGTACTTC.

The CDR3 DNA is TGTGCCAGCACCCGACAGTTACGGTATGGCTACACCTTC. Amino acids: CASTRQLRYGYTF. The J gene is TRBJ1-2, the V gene TRBV12-3 or TRBV12-4; D might be TRBD1 (5 bases). The CDR3 totals 13 residues. With 7 bases removed from V and 5 bases from J, the gap between germline ends came to 14 bases.

This sequence joins TRBV4-3 and TRBJ2-3, with 14 bases aligning to TRBD2. This CDR3 region has 20 residues. The germline CDR1 and CDR2 sequences are LGHNA and YSLEER. After removal of 0 bases from V and 1 base from J, the junction contained 9 bases not matched to a gene. The CDR3 nucleotides are TGCGCCAGCAGCCAAGATCTTGGGACTAGCGGGAGATTGGGCACAGATACGCAGTATTTT. The encoded protein is CASSQDLGTSGRLGTDTQYF.

The V and J genes are TRBV3-1 (or the pseudogene TRBV3-2) and TRBJ2-1, with D maybe TRBD1 (5 bases). The V gene lost 1 base and the J gene lost 9 bases, with 13 bases spanning the gap. Germline V gene data show CDR1 as LGHDT and CDR2 as YNNKEL (reference sequence). The CDR3 totals 14 residues. The CDR3 coding sequence is TGTGCCAGCAGCCAAGTACGAGGCCAGGGTGAGCAGTTCTTC. The encoded protein is CASSQVRGQGEQFF.

The J gene is TRBJ2-5, the V gene TRBV28; tentative D call: TRBD2 (5 bases). Trimming cost V 2 bases and J 2 bases, with 9 bases left between them. The CDR3 totals 14 residues. Germline V lookup: CDR1 MDHEN, CDR2 SYDVKM. This chain's CDR3 is CASSLRELQETQYF. The CDR3, as DNA: TGTGCCAGCAGTTTACGGGAACTTCAAGAGACCCAGTACTTC.

The gene calls are TRBV7-2 and TRBJ2-5, with D possibly being TRBD2 (6 bases). Germline values: CDR1 SGHTA, CDR2 FQGNSA. Trimming left V 2 bases short and J 4 bases short, with 8 bases between. The CDR3 has 13 residues. The CDR3 protein is CASSLTSRETQYF. The CDR3 coding sequence is TGTGCCAGCAGCTTAACTAGCAGAGAGACCCAGTACTTC.

The chain recombines TRBV12-5 with TRBJ1-1; D ambiguous. This CDR3 is built from 16 residues. CDR1 is LGHNT and CDR2 is FRNRAP in the germline V gene. V was trimmed by 5 bases and J by 9 bases, leaving 25 bases between them. DNA for the CDR3: TGTGCTAGTGGTCCCGGAAGGGAGGCCGGCTCGGGGAAAGCTTTCTTT. Its protein is CASGPGREAGSGKAFF.

The rearrangement joins TRBV7-8 to TRBJ1-4, with D unresolved. The CDR3 runs 12 residues. Trimming stripped 2 bases from V and 8 bases from J, with 6 bases between. Germline V gene data show CDR1 as SGHVS and CDR2 as FQNEAQ. CDR3 residues: CASSLKSEKLFF. In DNA, the CDR3 is TGTGCCAGCAGCTTAAAGAGCGAAAAACTGTTTTTT. The variable domain in full, with the rest retrieved from reference TRBV7-8 and TRBJ1-4, is GAGVSQSPRYKVAKRGQDVALRCDPISGHVSLFWYQQALGQGPEFLTYFQNEAQLDKSGLPSDRFFAERPEGSVSTLKIQRTQQEDSAVYLCASSLKSEKLFFGSGTQLSVL.

This chain uses TRBV3-1 (or the pseudogene TRBV3-2) with TRBJ2-1, with 10 bases identical to TRBD2. The germline V gene has CDR1 LGHDT and CDR2 YNNKEL (reference sequence). J lost 9 bases, V lost 3 bases, and 5 bases had no gene match. This CDR3 region has 14 residues. CDR3 protein: CASSQSGRAGEQFF. In DNA, the CDR3 is TGTGCCAGCAGCCAGAGCGGGAGGGCCGGTGAGCAGTTCTTC.

CDR3 protein: CASSPRVSGGAETQYF. The CDR3, as DNA: TGTGCCAGCAGCCCGAGGGTTAGCGGGGGGGCCGAGACCCAGTACTTC. This chain links TRBV5-6 with TRBJ2-5; 11 bases agree with TRBD2. CDR3 length: 16 residues. The ends lost 4 bases at V and 5 bases at J; junction bases unmatched: 10. Germline CDR1 is SGHDT and CDR2 is YYEEEE.

The chain recombines TRBV28 with TRBJ1-1; TRBD1 matches at 9 bases. CDR3 size: 15 residues. Germline V CDR1 and CDR2: MDHEN, SYDVKM. V lost 2 bases and J lost 1; bases outside the gene matches: 2. CDR3 sequence (DNA): TGTGCCAGCAGTTTACCGGGACAGGGGAACACTGAAGCTTTCTTT. This codes for CASSLPGQGNTEAFF.

The rearrangement links TRBV5-1 to TRBJ2-2; the match to TRBD2 covers 8 bases. With V trimmed by 4 bases and J by 6 bases, 11 bases remained unmatched. This CDR3 has 16 residues. Germline CDR1 reads SGHRS; CDR2 reads YFSETQ. CDR3 protein: CASSRTGTSEAGELFF. CDR3 bases: TGCGCCAGCAGCAGAACCGGGACTAGTGAAGCCGGGGAGCTGTTTTTT.

The table lists this clone with a few counts. The gene calls are TRBV6-4 and TRBJ2-7; 7 nucleotides line up with TRBD2. The trim removed 8 bases at V and 1 base at J, leaving 11 bases unmatched. The CDR3 consists of 15 residues. Germline assignment: CDR1 MRHNA and CDR2 SNTAGT. DNA for the CDR3: TGTGCCAGCCGGGGGGTCGGCAGGGCATCCTACGAGCAGTACTTC. Encoded protein: CASRGVGRASYEQYF.

The chain links TRBV2 to TRBJ2-4, with D possibly TRBD1 on 5 matching bases. The V and J ends lost 7 bases and 0 bases respectively, with 16 bases between them. CDR1 SNHLY and CDR2 FYNNEI come from the germline V gene. The CDR3 extends over 16 amino acids. DNA for the CDR3: TGTGCCAGCACCGAAGGGCCCAGGGCAGCCAAAAACATTCAGTACTTC. It specifies CASTEGPRAAKNIQYF.

V and J are TRBV27 and TRBJ1-1; D remains unclear. V gave up 3 bases and J gave up 4 bases, with 21 bases separating them. This CDR3 contains 17 residues. Germline CDR1 reads MNHEY; CDR2 reads SMNVEV (reference sequence). As DNA, the CDR3 is TGTGCCAGCAGTTTCCTTAATAACATCTTAGAGGTCACTGAAGCTTTCTTT. It translates to CASSFLNNILEVTEAFF.

This clone was detected only a few times. The V and J genes are TRBV18 and TRBJ2-7; the D gene is possibly TRBD1 (5 bases). V was cut by 1 base and J by 2 bases, with 9 bases left in between. The CDR3 is made up of 14 amino acids. Looked up from germline, CDR1 is KGHSH and CDR2 is LQKENI. The CDR3 is CASSPLAGTYEQYF. As DNA, the CDR3 is TGTGCCAGCTCACCACTGGCAGGGACCTACGAGCAGTACTTC.

The chain employs TRBV25-1 and TRBJ2-1; 7 bases map to TRBD2. The trim removed 8 bases at V and 2 bases at J, leaving 9 bases unmatched. Looked up from germline, CDR1 is MGHDK and CDR2 is SYGVNS. This CDR3 is 15 amino acids long. The CDR3 DNA sequence: TGTGCCAGCTCCTGGGGGGGGTTCACCTACAATGAGCAGTTCTTC. This gives the protein CASSWGGFTYNEQFF.

The chain links TRBV4-2 to TRBJ2-7, with 9 bases matching TRBD2. This CDR3 comprises 16 residues. The germline V gene has CDR1 LGHNA and CDR2 YNFKEQ. The V and J ends lost 3 bases and 6 bases, in that order; junction bases with no gene match: 12. CDR3 DNA sequence: TGTGCCAGCAGCCAGTCTGAAGCTAGCGGGACCGGCGAGCAGTACTTC. Protein product: CASSQSEASGTGEQYF.

The rearrangement uses TRBV7-3 and TRBJ2-5; the D is unclear. Germline V gives CDR1 SGHTA, CDR2 FQGTGA. Trimming took 0 bases from V and 7 from J, leaving 9 bases between them. The CDR3 is 13 residues long. This chain's CDR3 is CASSLTVYGTQYF. The CDR3 region has the DNA TGTGCCAGCAGCTTAACTGTTTACGGGACCCAGTACTTC.

This clone was counted at least ten times. Other DNA sequences in this sample translate to the same CDR3. The chain couples TRBV2 to TRBJ2-2; the D is unclear. The V gene lost 2 bases and the J gene lost 4 bases, with 8 bases spanning the gap. Germline CDR1 and CDR2: SNHLY and FYNNEI. The CDR3 runs to 14 residues. CDR3 protein: CASSERQITGELFF. In DNA, the CDR3 is TGTGCCAGCAGTGAACGCCAGATCACCGGGGAGCTGTTTTTT.

The chain combines TRBV2 with TRBJ2-6; 10 bases are a match to TRBD1. This CDR3 has 16 amino acids. Germline CDR1 is SNHLY and CDR2 is FYNNEI. J gave up 0 bases and V 8 bases, and 4 bases lay outside the gene matches. CDR3 in DNA: TGTGCCAGCCTCCGGGACAGGGGCTCTGGGGCCAACGTCCTGACTTTC. This encodes CASLRDRGSGANVLTF.

The count of this clone is one. J is TRBJ2-3 and V is TRBV7-2; 14 bases are a match to TRBD2. V shed 5 bases and J 0 bases; nucleotides not matched to a gene: 4. CDR1 SGHTA and CDR2 FQGNSA come from the germline V gene. This CDR3 is built from 17 residues. CDR3 region: CASSLGLAGASTDTQYF. DNA for the CDR3: TGTGCCAGCAGCCTGGGACTAGCGGGAGCCAGCACAGATACGCAGTATTTT.

The chain is built from TRBV7-2 and TRBJ1-5; D is unresolved. The germline V gene has CDR1 SGHTA and CDR2 FQGNSA. The CDR3 loop spans 17 amino acids. Trimming shortened V by 0 bases and J by 4 bases, and 16 bases separated the two germline ends. CDR3 protein: CASSLAGRLGFNQPQHF. The CDR3 coding sequence is TGTGCCAGCAGCTTAGCGGGCAGGTTAGGATTTAATCAGCCCCAGCATTTT.

The chain links TRBV7-2 to TRBJ1-6, with a tentative D call TRBD1 (6 bases). The germline V and J ends were trimmed by 3 bases and 7 bases, with 10 bases remaining between them. CDR1 SGHTA and CDR2 FQGNSA come from the germline V gene. The CDR3 loop spans 14 amino acids. This CDR3 reads CASSLGHTNSPLHF. Here the CDR3 DNA reads TGTGCCAGCAGCTTGGGACATACCAATTCACCCCTCCACTTT.

V gene TRBV6-2 or TRBV6-3 combines with J gene TRBJ1-5, with a possible D match to TRBD1 (5 bases). Looked up from germline, CDR1 is MNHEY and CDR2 is SVGEGT. This CDR3 has 14 amino acids. The germline V and J ends were trimmed by 0 bases and 7 bases, with 10 bases remaining between them. CDR3 nucleotide sequence: TGTGCCAGCAGTTACTCCAGGGTCGGACAGCCCCAGCATTTT. Its translation: CASSYSRVGQPQHF.